This TCR beta chain was captured in a study of T cells after yellow fever vaccination. Overall study results and limits: Abundant clonotypes from the bulk population could get into FACS-sorted repertoires as contaminants.

Germline V gene lookup returns CDR1 SGHTA and CDR2 FQGNSA. This CDR3 region has 16 residues. The V gene end was trimmed by 3 bases and the J gene end by 6 bases; junction bases not matched to a gene: 6. From the 5' RACE reads, TCRdb called clonotypes with MiXCR, one entry per CDR3 protein. Among nearly 550,000 distinct CDR3 sequences, approximately 21% were seen once, and the ten largest hold 14%. Concerning this clonotype itself: Its specificity is not known.

The chain couples TRBV7-2 to TRBJ2-1, with 12 bases identical to TRBD2. The receptor's source is a young man who received the YFV17D yellow fever vaccine. The source was PBMCs, collected 15 days after the yellow fever booster vaccination. The CDR3 is CASSFPGLAGLNEQFF. The CDR3, as DNA: TGTGCCAGCAGCTTCCCGGGACTAGCGGGCCTCAATGAGCAGTTCTTC.